This T cell receptor beta chain was obtained from a study of graft-versus-host responses after intestinal transplantation. Across the study: Recipients were given multivisceral, liver-intestinal, or isolated intestinal transplants.

The CDR3 is made up of 13 amino acids. The V and J ends lost 4 bases and 4 bases respectively, with 14 bases between them. Germline values: CDR1 GTSNPN, CDR2 SVGIG (reference sequence). Profiled with immunoSEQ multiplex PCR; TCRdb holds only in-frame clones, not every one. The sample has roughly 29,000 clones; 70% to 90% are singletons. The chain carries TRBV30 and TRBJ2-7; the D is unclear. The receptor comes from a human patient who received an intestinal transplant, so some T cells may come from the graft donor. The sequencing here drew on PBMCs, taken about 15 months after intestinal transplantation. The CDR3 region is CAWIREGIYEQYF. The CDR3 DNA follows: TGTGCCTGGATAAGGGAAGGGATTTACGAGCAGTACTTC.